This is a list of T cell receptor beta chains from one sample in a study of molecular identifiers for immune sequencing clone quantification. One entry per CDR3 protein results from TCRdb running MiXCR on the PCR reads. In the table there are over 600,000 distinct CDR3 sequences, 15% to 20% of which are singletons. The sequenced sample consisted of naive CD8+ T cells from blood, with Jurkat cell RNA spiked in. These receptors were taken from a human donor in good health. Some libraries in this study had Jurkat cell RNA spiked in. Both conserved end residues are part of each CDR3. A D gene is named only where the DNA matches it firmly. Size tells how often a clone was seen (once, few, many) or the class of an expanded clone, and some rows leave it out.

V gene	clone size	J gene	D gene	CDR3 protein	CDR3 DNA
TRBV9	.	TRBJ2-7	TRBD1	CAGSAGTGSYEQYF	TGTGCCGGCAGTGCCGGGACAGGATCGTACGAGCAGTACTTC
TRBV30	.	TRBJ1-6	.	CAWTPTGSGSPLHF	TGTGCCTGGACTCCTACAGGGAGTGGATCACCCCTCCACTTT
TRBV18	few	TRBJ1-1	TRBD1	CASSPQGADTEAFF	TGTGCCAGCTCACCCCAGGGGGCGGATACTGAAGCTTTCTTT
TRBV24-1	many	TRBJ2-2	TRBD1	CATSDNGQGATGELFF	TGTGCCACCAGTGATAACGGACAGGGGGCAACCGGGGAGCTGTTTTTT
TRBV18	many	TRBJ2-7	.	CASSLQVVTYEQYF	TGTGCCAGCTCACTCCAAGTGGTGACCTACGAGCAGTACTTC
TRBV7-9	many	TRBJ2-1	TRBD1	CASRPGTGGYNEQFF	TGTGCCAGCAGGCCGGGGACAGGGGGTTACAATGAGCAGTTCTTC
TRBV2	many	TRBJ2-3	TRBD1	CASSNDRGLQDTQYF	TGTGCCAGCAGTAACGACAGGGGGCTTCAAGATACGCAGTATTTT
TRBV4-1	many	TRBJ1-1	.	CASSPAEQPLITEAFF	TGCGCCAGCAGCCCCGCCGAACAGCCCCTAATAACTGAAGCTTTCTTT
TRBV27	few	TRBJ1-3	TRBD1	CASSSAGGSGNTIYF	TGTGCCAGCAGTTCGGCAGGGGGCTCTGGAAACACCATATATTTT
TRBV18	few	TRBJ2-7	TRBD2	CASSPTSGSAHEQYF	TGTGCCAGCTCACCCACTAGCGGGAGTGCCCACGAGCAGTACTTC